This is a list of T cell receptor beta chains from one sample in a study of human T cells and chemical hapten exposure. Via MiXCR, TCRdb re-called the RACE reads, giving one row per CDR3 protein. The table lists approximately 89,000 distinct CDR3 sequences, around 7% of them singletons. This sample comprised whole blood, obtained in connection with sensitization to the hapten diphenylcyclopropenone (DPC). All receptors derive from a woman aged 25-40 years with alopecia areata. Some clones in this sample may be carry-over from other donors' samples. Each CDR3 is given with its conserved first and last residue. Fields, in order: CDR3 length, clone size, V gene, J gene, D gene, CDR3 DNA, CDR3 protein. A D gene is named only where the DNA matches it firmly. Clone size, where shown, is once, few, many, or a class for clones that have expanded.

length: 14; size: many; V: TRBV6-5; J: TRBJ2-3; D: NA; DNA: TGTGCCAGCAGTTGGGATAGGCTAGGGGATACGCAGTATTTT; CDR3: CASSWDRLGDTQYF
length: 13; size: many; V: TRBV27; J: TRBJ1-2; D: NA; DNA: TGTGCCAGCAGTTTCTCAGTTAACTATGGCTACACCTTC; CDR3: CASSFSVNYGYTF
length: 12; size: many; V: TRBV20-1; J: TRBJ2-5; D: NA; DNA: TGCAGTGCCGAGGACAGTAAAGAGACCCAGTACTTC; CDR3: CSAEDSKETQYF
length: 14; size: NA; V: TRBV7-2; J: TRBJ1-1; D: NA; DNA: TGTGCCAGCAGCTTAGTGGGGGTGATCACTGAAGCTTTCTTT; CDR3: CASSLVGVITEAFF
length: 15; size: NA; V: TRBV7-8; J: TRBJ1-2; D: NA; DNA: TGTGCCAGCAGCTTAGGTCTTTCCGGGACCTATGGCTACACCTTC; CDR3: CASSLGLSGTYGYTF
length: 16; size: many; V: TRBV21-1; J: TRBJ1-2; D: NA; DNA: TGTGCCAGCAGCAAACACCTCGAGCAGGGAGGTATTTGCTACACCTTC; CDR3: CASSKHLEQGGICYTF
length: 14; size: many; V: TRBV20-1; J: TRBJ2-3; D: NA; DNA: TGCAGTGCTAGGCAGGGGGGGGCGACAGATACGCAGTATTTT; CDR3: CSARQGGATDTQYF
length: 15; size: many; V: TRBV12-5; J: TRBJ2-3; D: NA; DNA: TGTGCTAGTGGTATCACAGGGAATGGAGCAGATACGCAGTATTTT; CDR3: CASGITGNGADTQYF
length: 13; size: NA; V: TRBV7-3; J: TRBJ1-6; D: NA; DNA: TGTGCCAGCAGCTTAAATTGGCGCTCACCCCTCCACTTT; CDR3: CASSLNWRSPLHF
length: 15; size: many; V: TRBV30; J: TRBJ1-1; D: TRBD1; DNA: TGTGCCTGGAGTGTATGGGAGGGGGCGAGGACTGAAGCTTTCTTT; CDR3: CAWSVWEGARTEAFF
length: 14; size: few; V: TRBV20-1; J: TRBJ2-3; D: NA; DNA: TGCAGTGCTAGCGCCCGGAATGGCGCAGATACGCAGTATTTT; CDR3: CSASARNGADTQYF
length: 14; size: NA; V: TRBV5-1; J: TRBJ1-1; D: NA; DNA: TGCGCCAGCAGCTTGTCCGGGGTGAGTACTGAAGCTTTCTTT; CDR3: CASSLSGVSTEAFF
length: 15; size: few; V: TRBV2; J: TRBJ2-1; D: NA; DNA: TGTGCCAGCAGTGCCCCACCCGCTTCGTACAATGAGCAGTTCTTC; CDR3: CASSAPPASYNEQFF
length: 14; size: many; V: TRBV4-1; J: TRBJ2-3; D: NA; DNA: TGCGCCAGCAGACTGGGATCCCGCACAGATACGCAGTATTTT; CDR3: CASRLGSRTDTQYF
length: 14; size: many; V: TRBV6-1; J: TRBJ2-7; D: NA; DNA: TGTGCCGGACCCCGGGAGCCCCCCGGCTACGAGCAGTACTTC; CDR3: CAGPREPPGYEQYF
length: 14; size: many; V: TRBV6-1; J: TRBJ1-1; D: TRBD1; DNA: TGTGCCAGCAGCGTGACAGGGTTGAACACTGAAGCTTTCTTT; CDR3: CASSVTGLNTEAFF
length: 16; size: NA; V: TRBV3-1; J: TRBJ1-4; D: NA; DNA: TGTGCCAGCAGCCATTTTACAGCTAAGACTAATGAAAAACTGTTTTTT; CDR3: CASSHFTAKTNEKLFF